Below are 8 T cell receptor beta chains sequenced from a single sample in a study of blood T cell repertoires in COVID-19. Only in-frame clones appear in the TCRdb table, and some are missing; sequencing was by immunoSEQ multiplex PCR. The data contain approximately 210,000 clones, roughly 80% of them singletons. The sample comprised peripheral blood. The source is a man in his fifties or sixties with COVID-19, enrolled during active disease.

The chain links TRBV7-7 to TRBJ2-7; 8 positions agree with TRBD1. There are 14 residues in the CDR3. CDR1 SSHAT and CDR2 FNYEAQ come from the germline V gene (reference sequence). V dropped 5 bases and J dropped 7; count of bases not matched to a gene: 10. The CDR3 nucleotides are TGTGCCAGCAGCCTCAGACAGGGGAGTAGGGAGCAGTACTTC. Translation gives CASSLRQGSREQYF.

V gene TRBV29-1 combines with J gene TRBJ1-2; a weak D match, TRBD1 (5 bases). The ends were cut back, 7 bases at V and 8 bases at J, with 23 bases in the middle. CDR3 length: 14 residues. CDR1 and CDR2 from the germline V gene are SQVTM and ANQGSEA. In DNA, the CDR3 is TGCAGCGCCCCGCCGGGGGGAGAGGGAAACGGCTACACCTTC. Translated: CSAPPGGEGNGYTF.

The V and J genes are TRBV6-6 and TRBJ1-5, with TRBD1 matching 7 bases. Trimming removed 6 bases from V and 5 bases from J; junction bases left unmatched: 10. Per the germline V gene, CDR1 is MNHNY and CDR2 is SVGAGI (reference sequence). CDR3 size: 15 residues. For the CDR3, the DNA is TGTGCCAGCAGCCCGCCCGGACAGGCCGATCAGCCCCAGCATTTT. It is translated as CASSPPGQADQPQHF.

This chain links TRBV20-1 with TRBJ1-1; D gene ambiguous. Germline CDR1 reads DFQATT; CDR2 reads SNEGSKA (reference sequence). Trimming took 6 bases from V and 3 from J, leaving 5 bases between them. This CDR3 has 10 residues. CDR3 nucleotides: TGCAGTGCCCCAGACACTGAAGCTTTCTTT. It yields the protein CSAPDTEAFF.

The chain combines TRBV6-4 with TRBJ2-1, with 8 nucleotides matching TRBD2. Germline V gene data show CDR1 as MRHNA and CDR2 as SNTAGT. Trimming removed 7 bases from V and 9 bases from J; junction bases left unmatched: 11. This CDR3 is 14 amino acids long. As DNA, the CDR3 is TGTGCCAGCACCCCTCAAGCGGGACTAGGTGAGCAGTTCTTC. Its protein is CASTPQAGLGEQFF.

CDR3 in amino acids: CASSYSGSSFSGANVLTF. CDR3 nucleotide sequence: TGTGCCAGCAGTTATTCCGGGTCGAGCTTCTCTGGGGCCAACGTCCTGACTTTC. The J gene is TRBJ2-6, the V gene TRBV6-2 or TRBV6-3; D gene ambiguous. The CDR3 totals 18 residues. Trimming took 3 bases from V and 0 from J, leaving 15 bases between them. The germline V gene has CDR1 MNHEY and CDR2 SVGEGT.

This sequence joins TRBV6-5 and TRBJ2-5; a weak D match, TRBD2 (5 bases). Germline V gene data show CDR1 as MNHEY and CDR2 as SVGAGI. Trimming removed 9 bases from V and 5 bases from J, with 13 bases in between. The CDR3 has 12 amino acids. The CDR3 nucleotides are TGTGCCAGTCGGAGGACGGCGGAGACCCAGTACTTC. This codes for CASRRTAETQYF.

This CDR3 reads CSASDTDQETQYF. The CDR3 DNA reads TGCAGTGCTAGTGACACAGACCAAGAGACCCAGTACTTC. The chain recombines TRBV20-1 with TRBJ2-5; D ambiguous. CDR1 is DFQATT, CDR2 SNEGSKA, per germline (reference sequence). V was shortened by 3 bases and J by 0 bases, with 8 bases between the two germline ends. CDR3 length: 13 amino acids.